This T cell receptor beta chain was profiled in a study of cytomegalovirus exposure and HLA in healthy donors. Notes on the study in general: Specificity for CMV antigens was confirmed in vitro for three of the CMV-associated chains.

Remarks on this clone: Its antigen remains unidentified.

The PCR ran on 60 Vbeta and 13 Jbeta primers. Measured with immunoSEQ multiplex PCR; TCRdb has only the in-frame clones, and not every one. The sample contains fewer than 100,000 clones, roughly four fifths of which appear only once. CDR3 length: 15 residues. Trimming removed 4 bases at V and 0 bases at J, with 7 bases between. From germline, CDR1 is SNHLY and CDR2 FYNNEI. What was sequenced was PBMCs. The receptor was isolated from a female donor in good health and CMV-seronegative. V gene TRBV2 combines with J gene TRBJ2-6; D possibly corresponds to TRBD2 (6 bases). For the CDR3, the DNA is TGTGCCAGCAGTGTGGAGGGCTCTGGGGCCAACGTCCTGACTTTC. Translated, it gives CASSVEGSGANVLTF.